This entry features one T cell receptor (beta chain) sequence. The antigen is undetermined. Method: immunoSEQ multiplex PCR; TCRdb's copy keeps in-frame clones and lacks some. The sample has around 70,000 clones; 87% are singletons. The data stem from a study of T cell responses to AZD1222 COVID-19 vaccine. The V and J ends lost 3 bases and 13 bases, in that order; junction bases with no gene match: 8. Germline CDR1 and CDR2: SGHTA and FQGTGA. This CDR3 region has 13 residues. Whole-study results and caveats: Only a handful of AZD1222 recipients, several in all, had baseline seropositivity. In all cases, repertoires were sampled only after the peak T cell response. Clonal diversity may have been underestimated in mostly white British donors. Along spike, vaccine-associated CD4 TCRs were found throughout, with dominance at 160-218 and 743-854.

This sequence originates from an adult who received the AZD1222 COVID-19 vaccine. Sequencing used peripheral blood, obtained 28 days after the second AZD1222 dose. This chain joins TRBV7-3 and TRBJ2-5, with 10 bases matching TRBD1. The CDR3 protein is CASSLDPGTGVYF. CDR3 DNA: TGTGCCAGCAGCTTGGACCCCGGGACAGGGGTGTACTTC.